This TCR beta chain was recovered during a study of blood T cell repertoires in COVID-19. CDR1 and CDR2 (germline): LNHDA, SQIVND (reference sequence). The CDR3 spans 15 residues. V gave up 7 bases and J gave up 1 base, with 16 bases separating them. Libraries were prepared by immunoSEQ multiplex PCR; TCRdb keeps only in-frame clonotypes and omits some of them. Among fewer than 350,000 clones listed, roughly 85% were seen once. The chain recombines TRBV19 with TRBJ1-1; TRBD1 might be the D (6 bases). The receptor was isolated from a man in his thirties or forties who had recovered from COVID-19. Sequenced: PBMCs or T cells enriched from blood (not recorded which). The CDR3 DNA follows: TGTGCCAGTACGCACGGGGACAATGCGAACACTGAAGCTTTCTTT. Encoded protein: CASTHGDNANTEAFF.